The 11 T cell receptor beta chains presented below share a single source sample, sequenced in a study of regulatory T cells in long-lasting Graves disease. Time point in this sample: newly diagnosed GD, antithyroid drugs for less than 3 months. Construction of the TCR library relied on RNA isolated from PBMCs. Both iRepertoire HTBI primers and Arm-PCR of CDR3 regions were used to build the TCR beta libraries. MiXCR, run by TCRdb on the multiplex PCR reads, gives a single entry per CDR3 protein. Of about 540,000 distinct CDR3 sequences listed, roughly 14% are singletons. A further study also used this sample, focusing on T cells in Graves' hyperthyroidism and ophthalmopathy.

The starting material was peripheral blood mononuclear cells (PBMCs), obtained at new diagnosis, from a patient treated with antithyroid drugs. These receptors were collected from a man aged 25 to 40 with Graves disease.

The rearrangement links TRBV19 to TRBJ2-7; a weak D match, TRBD2 (6 bases). Germline V lookup: CDR1 LNHDA, CDR2 SQIVND (reference sequence). V lost 1 base and J lost 2, with 9 bases in between. The CDR3 consists of 14 residues. The CDR3 is CASSIGGATYEQYF. CDR3 DNA sequence: TGTGCCAGTAGTATAGGCGGGGCCACCTACGAGCAGTACTTC.

This clonotype was seen just once. This may come from a read error, since a much larger clone is one base off. The chain couples TRBV5-1 to TRBJ2-5, with 9 nucleotides matching TRBD2. Germline CDR1 SGHRS, CDR2 YFSETQ. CDR3 length: 16 residues. J lost 0 bases, V lost 0 bases, and 3 bases had no gene match. This CDR3 is CASSLAAGGDQETQYF. CDR3 coding DNA: TGCGCCAGCAGCTTGGCGGCGGGAGGGGACCAAGAGACCCAGTACTTC.

Many counts were recorded for this clonotype. This chain connects TRBV29-1 to TRBJ2-1; D unclear. The CDR3 consists of 13 residues. V lost 4 bases, J lost 5 bases, and 12 bases lay in between. From germline, CDR1 is SQVTM and CDR2 ANQGSEA. The CDR3 coding sequence is TGCAGCGTTGCCCCCCAGGTCGACAATGAGCAGTTCTTC. Residues: CSVAPQVDNEQFF.

This clonotype showed up many times. The CDR3 region has the DNA TGTGCCAGCAGTTACTCCGACAGCACCGGGGAGCTGTTTTTT. This sequence encodes CASSYSDSTGELFF. The chain combines TRBV6-5 with TRBJ2-2; a possible D gene is TRBD1 (5 bases). The V gene lost 0 bases and the J gene lost 4 bases, with 6 bases spanning the gap. Germline CDR1 and CDR2: MNHEY and SVGAGI. This CDR3 has 14 amino acids.

This clonotype has ten or more counts. The chain joins TRBV6-1 to TRBJ2-7; 13 positions match TRBD2. V was pared by 3 bases and J by 2 bases, with 4 bases of the junction left unmatched. The germline V gene has CDR1 MNHNS and CDR2 SASEGT. This CDR3 comprises 16 residues. Here the CDR3 DNA reads TGTGCCAGCAGTGACTGGACTAGCGGGAGTGCCTACGAGCAGTACTTC. Translation gives CASSDWTSGSAYEQYF.

This clonotype was detected ten times or more. The chain links TRBV29-1 to TRBJ2-1, with 7 bases matching TRBD2. Germline CDR1 is SQVTM and CDR2 is ANQGSEA. The CDR3 sequence is 14 residues long. Unmatched junction bases numbered 7, after V lost 4 bases and J lost 4 bases. The CDR3 region is CSVASLAAYNEQFF. For the CDR3, the DNA is TGCAGCGTTGCTAGCCTAGCGGCTTACAATGAGCAGTTCTTC.

This clonotype has ten or more counts. The rearrangement links TRBV27 to TRBJ2-7; the D gene could be TRBD1 or TRBD2 (6 bases each). The CDR3 runs 14 residues. The V end was cut by 3 bases, the J end by 2 bases, with 11 bases between. Looked up from germline, CDR1 is MNHEY and CDR2 is SMNVEV (reference sequence). In DNA, the CDR3 is TGTGCCAGCAGTTTTGGGGGGCCCCCCTACGAGCAGTACTTC. Translated, it gives CASSFGGPPYEQYF.

At least ten counts were recorded for this clonotype. V is TRBV6-1 and J is TRBJ2-7, with TRBD1 as a possible D gene (5 bases). CDR1 and CDR2 (germline): MNHNS, SASEGT. V shed 4 bases and J shed 4 bases, with 11 bases lying between them. The CDR3 runs to 13 residues. CDR3 sequence reads: CASSAGSPYEQYF. CDR3 nucleotides: TGTGCCAGCAGTGCAGGGTCCCCATACGAGCAGTACTTC.

This rearrangement joins TRBV19 to TRBJ2-3; 7 bases are shared with TRBD1. The junction had 15 bases not matched to a gene; V was cut back by 2 bases and J by 1 base. The CDR3 is 19 residues long. The V gene's germline CDR1 is LNHDA and CDR2 SQIVND (reference sequence). CDR3 coding DNA: TGTGCCAGTAGTATACAAAGGACAGGAAGACCTATTCGCACAGATACGCAGTATTTT. Its protein is CASSIQRTGRPIRTDTQYF.

The chain links TRBV3-1 to TRBJ2-1; 9 bases align to TRBD2. Germline loops: CDR1 LGHDT, CDR2 YNNKEL (reference sequence). The CDR3 runs 15 residues. With V trimmed by 8 bases and J by 5 bases, 10 bases remained unmatched. The CDR3 spells CASGPLAGLNNEQFF. CDR3 bases: TGTGCCAGCGGTCCCCTAGCGGGACTGAACAATGAGCAGTTCTTC.

This clonotype was seen at least ten times. The rearrangement joins TRBV3-1 to TRBJ2-3; D unresolved. Trimming pared 1 base from V and 5 bases from J, leaving 13 bases between. The CDR3 totals 15 residues. Per germline, CDR1 LGHDT and CDR2 YNNKEL (reference sequence). CDR3 region: CASSQVGLAGDTQYF. The CDR3 nucleotides are TGTGCCAGCAGCCAAGTGGGCTTGGCAGGAGATACGCAGTATTTT.